This TCR beta chain was sequenced during a study of T-cell memory formation after mild COVID-19. There are a few counts of this clonotype. Its antigen remains unidentified. TCRdb processed the 5' RACE reads anew with MiXCR; each CDR3 protein has one entry. The sample carries a few hundred thousand distinct CDR3 sequences, 25% to 30% recorded once. Germline values: CDR1 MNHEY, CDR2 SVGAGI. V lost 5 bases and J 5 bases, leaving 17 bases between the germline ends. The CDR3 runs to 15 residues. Study-level results: Shrinking CD4+ clones were chiefly CM and EM; CD8+ ones were chiefly EMRA.

Source material: PBMCs or a T cell subset sorted from them (not recorded which). V usage is TRBV6-5 and J usage is TRBJ2-3, with D perhaps TRBD1 (5 bases). The TCR originated in an adult woman who had mild COVID-19 (a few samples of this study predate the infection). Cell type and time point are not known. CDR3 sequence: CASSHRQNRRDTQYF. DNA for the CDR3: TGTGCCAGCAGTCACCGACAGAACAGGCGAGATACGCAGTATTTT.